This T cell receptor beta chain emerged from a study of OX40 agonist ivuxolimab in advanced cancers. Using immunoSEQ multiplex PCR, the repertoire was profiled, and TCRdb retains in-frame clones only, with some absent. Among 65,000 to 75,000 clones listed, around 87% were seen once. Study-level findings and limits: Among expanded peripheral T cells, antigen specificity went undetermined.

About this clone: Its antigen remains unidentified.

The TCR was taken from an adult with an advanced solid tumor such as melanoma, head and neck, liver or kidney cancer. The sample consisted of CD4+ or CD8+ T cells sorted from blood, taken in a trial of the OX40 agonist ivuxolimab.

This chain's CDR3 is CASSLASYGYTF. The DNA of the CDR3 is TGTGCCAGCAGCTTGGCCAGCTATGGCTACACCTTC. The chain links TRBV5-6 to TRBJ1-2; D is ambiguous. CDR1 is SGHDT, CDR2 YYEEEE, per germline. Trimming took off 0 bases at V and 4 bases at J, with 4 bases between the two ends. The CDR3 contains 12 residues.